A selection of T cell receptor beta chains follows, all from one sample in a study of cytomegalovirus exposure and HLA in healthy donors. The table came from immunoSEQ multiplex PCR; TCRdb's copy has only in-frame clones and leaves some out. The sample includes 150,000 to 200,000 clones, 87% of them seen just once. The sample consisted of PBMCs. The receptor source for this set is a woman aged 30 to 39 in good health and CMV-seronegative. Each CDR3 is given with its conserved first and last residue. Each record gives: V gene, CDR3 length, clone size, J gene, D gene, CDR3 DNA, CDR3 protein. A D gene is named only where the DNA matches it firmly. Clone size, where shown, is once, few, many, or a class for clones that have expanded.

V gene: TRBV4-2
CDR3 length: 16
clone size: once
J gene: TRBJ2-2
D gene: TRBD2
CDR3 DNA: TGTGCCAGCAGCCCCTTTATGGGGGGGGTGCACGGGGAGCTGTTTTTT
CDR3 protein: CASSPFMGGVHGELFF

V gene: TRBV19
CDR3 length: 12
clone size: -
J gene: TRBJ2-1
D gene: TRBD1
CDR3 DNA: TGTGCCAGTAGCACACAGGGGAATGAGCAGTTCTTC
CDR3 protein: CASSTQGNEQFF

V gene: TRBV15
CDR3 length: 18
clone size: few
J gene: TRBJ1-6
D gene: -
CDR3 DNA: TGTGCCACCAGCAGAGACCCAGGGGACATGTCAAATAATTCACCCCTCCACTTT
CDR3 protein: CATSRDPGDMSNNSPLHF

V gene: TRBV2
CDR3 length: 16
clone size: -
J gene: TRBJ1-4
D gene: TRBD1
CDR3 DNA: TGTGCCAGCAGTGAAGGAGGGGGCACAACTAATGAAAAACTGTTTTTT
CDR3 protein: CASSEGGGTTNEKLFF

V gene: TRBV6-6
CDR3 length: 11
clone size: -
J gene: TRBJ2-5
D gene: -
CDR3 DNA: TGTGCCAGCCGCGAAGCAGAGACCCAGTACTTC
CDR3 protein: CASREAETQYF

V gene: TRBV12-2
CDR3 length: 19
clone size: -
J gene: TRBJ1-5
D gene: -
CDR3 DNA: TGTGCAAGTCGCTTAGTAGGCCGGGGGTGGGGAAGCCCGGGGGAGCCCCAGCATTTT
CDR3 protein: CASRLVGRGWGSPGEPQHF

V gene: TRBV29-1
CDR3 length: 15
clone size: -
J gene: TRBJ2-3
D gene: TRBD1
CDR3 DNA: TGCAGCGTTGAAGATCCCTGGGACAGGGCAGATACGCAGTATTTT
CDR3 protein: CSVEDPWDRADTQYF

V gene: TRBV7-2
CDR3 length: 12
clone size: -
J gene: TRBJ1-6
D gene: -
CDR3 DNA: TGTGCCAGCAGCTTTGAGTACTCACCCCTCCACTTT
CDR3 protein: CASSFEYSPLHF

V gene: TRBV30
CDR3 length: 14
clone size: -
J gene: TRBJ2-4
D gene: -
CDR3 DNA: TGTGCCTGGAGGGGGGCTCTAGCCAAAAACATTCAGTACTTC
CDR3 protein: CAWRGALAKNIQYF

V gene: TRBV6-5
CDR3 length: 14
clone size: -
J gene: TRBJ2-1
D gene: TRBD1
CDR3 DNA: TGTGCCAGCACCAAGGACAGGGGCTGGAATGAGCAGTTCTTC
CDR3 protein: CASTKDRGWNEQFF

V gene: TRBV15
CDR3 length: 13
clone size: -
J gene: TRBJ2-7
D gene: TRBD2
CDR3 DNA: TGTGCCACCGCGGGGGGAAGCTCCTACGAGCAGTACTTC
CDR3 protein: CATAGGSSYEQYF

V gene: TRBV9
CDR3 length: 14
clone size: -
J gene: TRBJ1-3
D gene: -
CDR3 DNA: TGTGCCAGCAGCGTAGCAGGGTCTGGAAACACCATATATTTT
CDR3 protein: CASSVAGSGNTIYF

V gene: TRBV4-2
CDR3 length: 16
clone size: -
J gene: TRBJ1-6
D gene: -
CDR3 DNA: TGTGCCAGCAGCCCCGCCCAGGTGAACTATAATTCACCCCTCCACTTT
CDR3 protein: CASSPAQVNYNSPLHF

V gene: TRBV19
CDR3 length: 14
clone size: -
J gene: TRBJ2-7
D gene: -
CDR3 DNA: TGTGCCAGTAGTTCTGACAGGTGGGCCTGGGAGCAGTACTTC
CDR3 protein: CASSSDRWAWEQYF

V gene: TRBV5-1
CDR3 length: 12
clone size: -
J gene: TRBJ2-2
D gene: -
CDR3 DNA: TGCGCCAGCAGCTACTTGTCCGGGGAGCTGTTTTTT
CDR3 protein: CASSYLSGELFF

V gene: TRBV5-6
CDR3 length: 15
clone size: -
J gene: TRBJ1-2
D gene: -
CDR3 DNA: TGTGCCAGCAGCTTCGCCCTTTCGAGGAACTATGGCTACACCTTC
CDR3 protein: CASSFALSRNYGYTF

V gene: TRBV6-6
CDR3 length: 15
clone size: -
J gene: TRBJ2-7
D gene: TRBD2
CDR3 DNA: TGTGCCAGCAGTTACTCAGCGGGGGCTTCCTACGAGCAGTACTTC
CDR3 protein: CASSYSAGASYEQYF

V gene: TRBV27
CDR3 length: 14
clone size: -
J gene: TRBJ2-1
D gene: -
CDR3 DNA: TGTGCCAGCAGTTTAGCAGGACAGTACAATGAGCAGTTCTTC
CDR3 protein: CASSLAGQYNEQFF

V gene: TRBV5-4
CDR3 length: 15
clone size: -
J gene: TRBJ1-6
D gene: -
CDR3 DNA: TGTGCCAGCAGCTTGGCCCTCGGGGAGAATTCACCCCTCCACTTT
CDR3 protein: CASSLALGENSPLHF

V gene: TRBV7-6
CDR3 length: 18
clone size: -
J gene: TRBJ2-7
D gene: TRBD2
CDR3 DNA: TGTGCCAGCAGCTTAGCAGTAGCGGGGGGCCTTTCCCCCTACGAGCAGTACTTC
CDR3 protein: CASSLAVAGGLSPYEQYF

V gene: TRBV5-4
CDR3 length: 15
clone size: -
J gene: TRBJ2-3
D gene: -
CDR3 DNA: TGTGCCAGCCAGGACCGAACCAGGGGCACAGATACGCAGTATTTT
CDR3 protein: CASQDRTRGTDTQYF

V gene: TRBV7-9
CDR3 length: 16
clone size: -
J gene: TRBJ2-3
D gene: TRBD1
CDR3 DNA: TGTGCCAGCAGCACAACCCAGGGGGCAAGCACAGATACGCAGTATTTT
CDR3 protein: CASSTTQGASTDTQYF

V gene: TRBV5-8
CDR3 length: 11
clone size: once
J gene: TRBJ1-1
D gene: -
CDR3 DNA: TGTGCCAGCAGCTTAAACCCAGGCGCTTTCTTT
CDR3 protein: CASSLNPGAFF

V gene: TRBV11-1
CDR3 length: 11
clone size: -
J gene: TRBJ2-7
D gene: -
CDR3 DNA: TGTGCCAGCAGCTTAGAGGGGGAGCAGTACTTC
CDR3 protein: CASSLEGEQYF

V gene: TRBV4-1
CDR3 length: 12
clone size: -
J gene: TRBJ2-1
D gene: -
CDR3 DNA: TGCGCCAGCAGCCAATACAGCAATGAGCAGTTCTTC
CDR3 protein: CASSQYSNEQFF

V gene: TRBV2
CDR3 length: 18
clone size: once
J gene: TRBJ1-2
D gene: -
CDR3 DNA: TGTGCCAGCAGTGGGGATGACGGGGGACCTTCCCACTTCTATGGCTACACCTTC
CDR3 protein: CASSGDDGGPSHFYGYTF

V gene: TRBV11-2
CDR3 length: 16
clone size: -
J gene: TRBJ2-3
D gene: TRBD2
CDR3 DNA: TGTGCCAGCAGCCCCGGCCTAGCGGGGGCCTCAGATACGCAGTATTTT
CDR3 protein: CASSPGLAGASDTQYF

V gene: TRBV2
CDR3 length: 14
clone size: -
J gene: TRBJ1-5
D gene: TRBD1
CDR3 DNA: TGTGCCAGCAGTCGAGACAGGGGAGAACAGCCCCAGCATTTT
CDR3 protein: CASSRDRGEQPQHF

V gene: TRBV4-1
CDR3 length: 17
clone size: -
J gene: TRBJ1-1
D gene: TRBD1
CDR3 DNA: TGCGCCAGCAGCCAAGTACGTTTGGGACAGATGAACACTGAAGCTTTCTTT
CDR3 protein: CASSQVRLGQMNTEAFF

V gene: TRBV27
CDR3 length: 15
clone size: -
J gene: TRBJ1-1
D gene: -
CDR3 DNA: TGTGCCAGCAGTTTATGGGCGGGGGTAGGGCCTGAAGCTTTCTTT
CDR3 protein: CASSLWAGVGPEAFF

V gene: TRBV5-4
CDR3 length: 15
clone size: -
J gene: TRBJ2-7
D gene: -
CDR3 DNA: TGTGCCAGCAGCTTCAGAAGGGGCGCAGTCTACGAGCAGTACTTC
CDR3 protein: CASSFRRGAVYEQYF

V gene: TRBV2
CDR3 length: 14
clone size: -
J gene: TRBJ2-7
D gene: TRBD2
CDR3 DNA: TGTGCCAGCAACCGCGGGGGGCGCGCATACGAGCAGTACTTC
CDR3 protein: CASNRGGRAYEQYF

V gene: TRBV4-1
CDR3 length: 16
clone size: once
J gene: TRBJ2-5
D gene: -
CDR3 DNA: TGCGCCAGCAGCCAAGCTGTGCCGACTAGTCGAGAGACCCAGTACTTC
CDR3 protein: CASSQAVPTSRETQYF

V gene: TRBV7-8
CDR3 length: 15
clone size: -
J gene: TRBJ1-3
D gene: -
CDR3 DNA: TGTGCCAGCAGCTCCTCGGAGGGAGCTGGAAACACCATATATTTT
CDR3 protein: CASSSSEGAGNTIYF

V gene: TRBV7-2
CDR3 length: 14
clone size: -
J gene: TRBJ1-1
D gene: -
CDR3 DNA: TGTGCCAGCAGCTTTTACAGGGTCAACACTGAAGCTTTCTTT
CDR3 protein: CASSFYRVNTEAFF

V gene: TRBV10-3
CDR3 length: 14
clone size: -
J gene: TRBJ1-2
D gene: -
CDR3 DNA: TGTGCCATCAGTGAGTCGCGCGGAGACTATGGCTACACCTTC
CDR3 protein: CAISESRGDYGYTF

V gene: TRBV5-1
CDR3 length: 16
clone size: once
J gene: TRBJ1-3
D gene: -
CDR3 DNA: TGCGCCAGCAGCTTCGGTTGGGGAGGGGTTGGAAACACCATATATTTT
CDR3 protein: CASSFGWGGVGNTIYF

V gene: TRBV5-1
CDR3 length: 16
clone size: -
J gene: TRBJ2-2
D gene: TRBD2
CDR3 DNA: TGCGCCAGCAGCTCGGCGGGGGGGCTCGCATCGGGGGAGCTGTTTTTT
CDR3 protein: CASSSAGGLASGELFF

V gene: TRBV6-1
CDR3 length: 15
clone size: -
J gene: TRBJ2-5
D gene: TRBD1
CDR3 DNA: TGTGCCAGCAGTGAAGCGACAGGGGGCGTAGAGACCCAGTACTTC
CDR3 protein: CASSEATGGVETQYF